These 11 T cell receptor beta chains were all obtained from the same sample, sequenced in a study of T cell changes during pregnancy in multiple sclerosis. Clones were sequenced by immunoSEQ multiplex PCR, and TCRdb holds only the in-frame ones, with some missing. The table has around 42,000 clones, under 95% seen once; the top ten hold 0.75% to 0.85%. The specimen was CD4+ T cells from peripheral blood mononuclear cells, collected in the third trimester of pregnancy. These receptors were taken from a female donor with multiple sclerosis, enrolled in a pregnancy study.

V usage is TRBV19 and J usage is TRBJ2-2; possibly TRBD1 for D (6 bases). Between the trimmed V and J ends, which lost 5 bases and 1 base, there was a span of 11 bases. This CDR3 has 15 amino acids. The V gene's germline CDR1 is LNHDA and CDR2 SQIVND (reference sequence). Here the CDR3 reads CASSAPGQNTGELFF. CDR3 sequence (DNA): TGTGCCAGTAGTGCCCCGGGACAGAACACCGGGGAGCTGTTTTTT.

The chain employs TRBV5-1 and TRBJ1-3, with D perhaps TRBD1 (5 bases). Germline CDR1 is SGHRS and CDR2 is YFSETQ. Deletions cut 5 bases from V and 0 bases from J, with 12 bases between. The CDR3 has 15 amino acids. CDR3 in amino acids: CASRQVPLSGNTIYF. The DNA for the CDR3 is TGCGCCAGCAGACAGGTGCCCCTCTCTGGAAACACCATATATTTT. The variable domain in full, completed from reference TRBV5-1 and TRBJ1-3, reads KAGVTQTPRYLIKTRGQQVTLSCSPISGHRSVSWYQQTPGQGLQFLFEYFSETQRNKGNFPGRFSGRQFSNSRSEMNVSTLELGDSALYLCASRQVPLSGNTIYFGEGSWLTVV.

This chain connects TRBV2 to TRBJ1-1; TRBD1 matches 9 bases. CDR3 size: 15 residues. V shed 3 bases and J 1 base; nucleotides not matched to a gene: 3. Per germline, CDR1 SNHLY and CDR2 FYNNEI. CDR3 coding DNA: TGTGCCAGCAGTGACTCGGGACAGGGGAACACTGAAGCTTTCTTT. Residues: CASSDSGQGNTEAFF.

V usage is TRBV11-2 and J usage is TRBJ1-1; D uncertain. V was pared by 2 bases and J by 11 bases, with 9 bases between. Germline V gives CDR1 SGHAT, CDR2 FQNNGV. This CDR3 has 11 residues. The CDR3 region has the DNA TGTGCCAGCAGCTTAATCGTGTCCGCTTTCTTT. Protein sequence: CASSLIVSAFF.

The V call is TRBV4-2, the J call TRBJ2-1; TRBD2 matches at 12 bases. The CDR3 is 16 residues long. The V gene end was trimmed by 1 base and the J gene end by 6 bases; junction bases not matched to a gene: 4. CDR1 and CDR2 from the germline V gene are LGHNA and YNFKEQ. CDR3 sequence reads: CASSQAGLAGRNEQFF. For the CDR3, the DNA is TGTGCCAGCAGCCAAGCCGGACTAGCGGGACGCAATGAGCAGTTCTTC.

This rearrangement joins TRBV6-5 to TRBJ1-1, with 8 bases matching TRBD1. CDR1 is MNHEY, CDR2 SVGAGI, per germline. V lost 6 bases to trimming and J lost 0 bases; unmatched junction nucleotides: 3. This CDR3 contains 14 residues. The CDR3 region is CASRRTGLNTEAFF. DNA of the CDR3: TGTGCCAGCAGACGGACAGGGCTGAACACTGAAGCTTTCTTT.

CDR3 nucleotide sequence: TGTGCCAGCAGCCTCCGGGACACCGGGGTATCTGGGCAGTTCTTC. Translating it yields CASSLRDTGVSGQFF. V gene TRBV11-2 combines with J gene TRBJ2-1; a possible D gene is TRBD1 (6 bases). The length of the CDR3 is 15 residues. Germline CDR1 and CDR2: SGHAT and FQNNGV. The germline V and J ends were trimmed by 5 bases and 12 bases, with 23 bases remaining between them.

The chain is built from TRBV4-2 and TRBJ1-5; maybe TRBD1 (5 bases). Germline V gene lookup returns CDR1 LGHNA and CDR2 YNFKEQ. V dropped 5 bases and J dropped 0 bases, with 11 bases sitting between them. This CDR3 spans 15 amino acids. This CDR3 is CASSVQVYSNQPQHF. For the CDR3, the DNA is TGTGCCAGCAGCGTACAGGTTTATAGCAATCAGCCCCAGCATTTT.

The chain uses TRBV5-1 and TRBJ1-2; the D gene is possibly TRBD1 (6 bases). The CDR3 consists of 15 residues. Trimming removed 0 bases at V and 3 bases at J, with 12 bases between. CDR1 SGHRS and CDR2 YFSETQ come from the germline V gene. CDR3: CASSLGGGLYYGYTF. The CDR3 DNA sequence: TGCGCCAGCAGCTTGGGAGGGGGTTTGTACTATGGCTACACCTTC. The whole variable domain, remainder taken from reference TRBV5-1 and TRBJ1-2, is KAGVTQTPRYLIKTRGQQVTLSCSPISGHRSVSWYQQTPGQGLQFLFEYFSETQRNKGNFPGRFSGRQFSNSRSEMNVSTLELGDSALYLCASSLGGGLYYGYTFGSGTRLTVV.

The V call is TRBV5-6, the J call TRBJ2-4, with D unclear. CDR3 length: 19 residues. Trimming took off 0 bases at V and 0 bases at J, with 19 bases between the two ends. Germline V gene data show CDR1 as SGHDT and CDR2 as YYEEEE. The CDR3 protein is CASSLASRFNDLAKNIQYF. The CDR3 region has the DNA TGTGCCAGCAGCTTGGCGAGCAGGTTTAATGATTTAGCCAAAAACATTCAGTACTTC. The full variable domain, its missing parts supplied by reference TRBV5-6 and TRBJ2-4, is DAGVTQSPTHLIKTRGQQVTLRCSPKSGHDTVSWYQQALGQGPQFIFQYYEEEERQRGNFPDRFSGHQFPNYSSELNVNALLLGDSALYLCASSLASRFNDLAKNIQYFGAGTRLSVL.

The chain recombines TRBV13 with TRBJ2-2, with 8 positions matching TRBD1. With V trimmed by 5 bases and J by 4 bases, 15 bases remained unmatched. The CDR3 runs to 18 residues. CDR1 is PRHDT, CDR2 FYEKMQ, per germline (reference sequence). CDR3 region: CASSPQDRVVKGTGELFF. CDR3 DNA: TGTGCCAGCAGCCCCCAGGACAGGGTGGTTAAGGGCACCGGGGAGCTGTTTTTT.